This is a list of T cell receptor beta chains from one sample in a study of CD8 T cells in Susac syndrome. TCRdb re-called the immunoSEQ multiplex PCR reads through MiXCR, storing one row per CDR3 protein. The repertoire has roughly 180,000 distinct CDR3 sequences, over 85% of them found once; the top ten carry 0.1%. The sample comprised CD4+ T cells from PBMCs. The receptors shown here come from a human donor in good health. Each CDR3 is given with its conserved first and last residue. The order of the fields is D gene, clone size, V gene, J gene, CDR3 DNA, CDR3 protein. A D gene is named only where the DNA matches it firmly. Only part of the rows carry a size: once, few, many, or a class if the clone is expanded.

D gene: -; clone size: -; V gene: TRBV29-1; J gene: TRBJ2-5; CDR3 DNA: TGCAGCGTTGAAGATCCTCGACTAAAAGAGACCCAGTACTTC; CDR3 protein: CSVEDPRLKETQYF
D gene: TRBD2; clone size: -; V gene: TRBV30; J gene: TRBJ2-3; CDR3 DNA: TGTGCCTGGGAGGGACTAGCGGGATCCGGCACAGATACGCAGTATTTT; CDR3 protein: CAWEGLAGSGTDTQYF
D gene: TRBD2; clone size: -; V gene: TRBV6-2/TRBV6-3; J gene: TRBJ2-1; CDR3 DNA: TGTGCCAGCAGTTACCTAGCGGGAGAAGCGTTCTTC; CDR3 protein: CASSYLAGEAFF
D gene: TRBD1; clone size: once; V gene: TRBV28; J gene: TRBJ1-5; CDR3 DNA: TGTGCCAGCAGCCCCCGAGGGACAGTGGACCCGGGCAATCAGCCCCAGCATTTT; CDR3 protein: CASSPRGTVDPGNQPQHF
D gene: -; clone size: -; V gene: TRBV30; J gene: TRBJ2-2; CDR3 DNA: TGTGCCTGTACCCCTAAGGGCAGGGACACCGGGGAGCTGTTTTTT; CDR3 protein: CACTPKGRDTGELFF
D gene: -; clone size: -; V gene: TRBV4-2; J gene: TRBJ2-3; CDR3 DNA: TGTGCCAGCAGTCGGACTGCTTCTAGCACAGATACGCAGTATTTT; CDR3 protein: CASSRTASSTDTQYF
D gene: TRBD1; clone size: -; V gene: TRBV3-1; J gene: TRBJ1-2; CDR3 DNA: TGTGCCAGCAGCCAAGCCCGGACAGGCCGGAATGGCTACACCTTC; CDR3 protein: CASSQARTGRNGYTF
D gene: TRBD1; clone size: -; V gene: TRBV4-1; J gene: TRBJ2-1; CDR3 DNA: TGCGCCAGCAGCCAAGACGGCAGGGGGCCCTACAATGAGCAGTTCTTC; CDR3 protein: CASSQDGRGPYNEQFF
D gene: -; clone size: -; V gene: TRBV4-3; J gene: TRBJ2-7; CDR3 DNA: TGCGCCAGCAGCCAAGATCTTGGGGGGCCCTACGAGCAGTACTTC; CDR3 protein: CASSQDLGGPYEQYF
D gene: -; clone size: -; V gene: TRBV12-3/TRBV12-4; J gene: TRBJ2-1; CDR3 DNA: TGTGCCAGCAGTTACGGACAGCACTACAATGAGCAGTTCTTC; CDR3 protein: CASSYGQHYNEQFF
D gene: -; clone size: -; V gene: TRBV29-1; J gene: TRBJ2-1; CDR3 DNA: TGCAGCGTTGAGTGGACAGCCTACAATGAGCAGTTCTTC; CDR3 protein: CSVEWTAYNEQFF
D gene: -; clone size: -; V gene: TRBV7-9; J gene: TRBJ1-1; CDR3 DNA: TGTGCCAGCAGTCGAGACAGCCCTGAAGCTTTCTTT; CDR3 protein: CASSRDSPEAFF
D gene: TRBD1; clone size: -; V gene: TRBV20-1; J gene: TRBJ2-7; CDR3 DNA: TGCAGTGCCCGTGGACAGGGCAACGACGAGCAGTACTTC; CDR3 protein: CSARGQGNDEQYF
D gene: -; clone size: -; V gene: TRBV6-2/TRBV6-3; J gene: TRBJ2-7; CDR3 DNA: TGTGCCAGCAGTTACTACGGAGGAGGCGAGCAGTACTTC; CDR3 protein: CASSYYGGGEQYF
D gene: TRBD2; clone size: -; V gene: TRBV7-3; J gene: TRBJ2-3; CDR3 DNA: TGTGCCAGCAGCTTAGTCGGGAGGGCTGGAGATACGCAGTATTTT; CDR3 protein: CASSLVGRAGDTQYF
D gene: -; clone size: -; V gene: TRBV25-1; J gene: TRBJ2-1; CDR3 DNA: TGTGCCAGCGGGACCTTTGAGCAGTTCTTC; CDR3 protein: CASGTFEQFF
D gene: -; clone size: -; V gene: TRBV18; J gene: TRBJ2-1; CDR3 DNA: TGTGCCAGCTCACCGCCGACAGGTTACAATGAGCAGTTCTTC; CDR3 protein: CASSPPTGYNEQFF
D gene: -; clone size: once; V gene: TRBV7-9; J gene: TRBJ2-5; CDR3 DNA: TGTGCCAGCAGCCTAAGGAAAGGCGGGACAGCCGACTTCCAAGAGACCCAGTACTTC; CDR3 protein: CASSLRKGGTADFQETQYF
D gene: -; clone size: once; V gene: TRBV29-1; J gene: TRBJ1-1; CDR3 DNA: TGCAGCGTTGAAAGGCAGGGTGGTGAAGCTTTCTTT; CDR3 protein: CSVERQGGEAFF
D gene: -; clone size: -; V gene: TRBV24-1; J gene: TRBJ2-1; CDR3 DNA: TGTGCCACCAGTTGGTCGGAAAATGAGCAGTTCTTC; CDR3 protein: CATSWSENEQFF
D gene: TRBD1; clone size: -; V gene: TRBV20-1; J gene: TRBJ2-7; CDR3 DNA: TGCAGTGCTAGAGATCTCTCCAGGGGGTTCTACGAGCAGTACTTC; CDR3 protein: CSARDLSRGFYEQYF
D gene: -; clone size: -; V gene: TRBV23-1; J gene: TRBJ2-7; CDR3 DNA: TGCGCCCCCAACGACAGCTACACCTACGAGCAGTACTTC; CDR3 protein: CAPNDSYTYEQYF
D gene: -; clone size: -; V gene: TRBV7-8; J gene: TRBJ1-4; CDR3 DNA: TGTGCCAGCAGCTTAAGAGGAGGGACAACTAATGAAAAACTGTTTTTT; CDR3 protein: CASSLRGGTTNEKLFF
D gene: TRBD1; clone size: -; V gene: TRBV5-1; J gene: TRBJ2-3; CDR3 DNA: TGCGCCAGCAGCTTGGCGGACAGGGACACAGATACGCAGTATTTT; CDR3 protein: CASSLADRDTDTQYF
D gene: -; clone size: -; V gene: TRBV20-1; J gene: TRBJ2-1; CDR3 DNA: TGCAGTGCTAGAGATGGCAGGGATTACAATGAGCAGTTCTTC; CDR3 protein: CSARDGRDYNEQFF
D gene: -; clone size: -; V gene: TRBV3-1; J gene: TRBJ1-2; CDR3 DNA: TGTGCCAGCAGCCGAGGACAGTTTGGCTACACCTTC; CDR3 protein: CASSRGQFGYTF
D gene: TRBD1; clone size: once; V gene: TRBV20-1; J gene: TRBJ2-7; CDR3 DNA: TGCAGTGTTCCCTCGGGACAGGGGGTTTACGAGCAGTACTTC; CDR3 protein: CSVPSGQGVYEQYF
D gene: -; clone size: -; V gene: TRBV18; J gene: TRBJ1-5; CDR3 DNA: TGTGCCAGCTCACCGTCTCAGGGTCGGGATCAGCCCCAGCATTTT; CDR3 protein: CASSPSQGRDQPQHF
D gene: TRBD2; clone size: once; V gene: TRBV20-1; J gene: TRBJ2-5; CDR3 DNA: TGCAGTGCTGCCCCCGTGGGCGGGAGGTTCCAAGAGACCCAGTACTTC; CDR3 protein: CSAAPVGGRFQETQYF
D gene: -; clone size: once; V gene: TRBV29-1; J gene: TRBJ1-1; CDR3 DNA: TGCAGCGTTCTTGAAGGAAGATTCACTGAAGCTTTCTTT; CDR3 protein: CSVLEGRFTEAFF
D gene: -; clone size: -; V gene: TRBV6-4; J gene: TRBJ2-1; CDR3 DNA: TGTGCCAGCAGTTCGGAGTACAATGAGCAGTTCTTC; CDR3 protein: CASSSEYNEQFF
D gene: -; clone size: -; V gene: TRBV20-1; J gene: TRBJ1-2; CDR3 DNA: TGCAGTACAGGGTCTGAGCATGGCTACACCTTC; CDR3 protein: CSTGSEHGYTF
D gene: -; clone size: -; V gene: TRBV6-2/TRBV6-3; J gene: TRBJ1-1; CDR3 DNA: TGTGCCAGCAGTTACTCGCAGGGTCGGACTGAAGCTTTCTTT; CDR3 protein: CASSYSQGRTEAFF
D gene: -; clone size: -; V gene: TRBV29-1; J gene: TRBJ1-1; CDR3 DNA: TGCAGCGTTGAAGATAGAGACAGACTTTGGACTGAAGCTTTCTTT; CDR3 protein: CSVEDRDRLWTEAFF
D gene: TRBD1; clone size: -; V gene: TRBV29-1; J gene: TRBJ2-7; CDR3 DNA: TGCAGCGTCACGACCCGGGACAGGATGTACGAGCAGTACTTC; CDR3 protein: CSVTTRDRMYEQYF
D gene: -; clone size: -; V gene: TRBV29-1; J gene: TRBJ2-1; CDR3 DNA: TGCAGCGTTGTAGTCACCCTCTCCTACAATGAGCAGTTCTTC; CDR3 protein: CSVVVTLSYNEQFF
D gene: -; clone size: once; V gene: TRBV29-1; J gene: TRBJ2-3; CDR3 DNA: TGCAGCGTTGACGAAGATACGCAGTATTTT; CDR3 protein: CSVDEDTQYF
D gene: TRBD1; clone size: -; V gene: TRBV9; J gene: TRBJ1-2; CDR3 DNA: TGTGCCAGCAGCGCGGACAGGGGGCGAGGCTACACCTTC; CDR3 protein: CASSADRGRGYTF
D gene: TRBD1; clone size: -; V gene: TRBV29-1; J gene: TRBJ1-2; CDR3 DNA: TGCAGCGTTGAGGGCAGGGGGCAAAACTATGGCTACACCTTC; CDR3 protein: CSVEGRGQNYGYTF
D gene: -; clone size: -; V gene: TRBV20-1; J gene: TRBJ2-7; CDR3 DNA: TGCAGTGCTTTCGGGGAAGTGATCGAGCAGTACTTC; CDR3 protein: CSAFGEVIEQYF
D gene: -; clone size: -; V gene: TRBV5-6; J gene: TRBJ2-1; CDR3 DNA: TGTGCCAGCACCCTCTACAATGAGCAGTTCTTC; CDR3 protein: CASTLYNEQFF